These 17 T cell receptor beta chains were all obtained from the same sample, sequenced in a study of blood T cell repertoires in COVID-19 (dated by TCRdb to 2018 to 2021). Library preparation employed the immunoSEQ multiplex PCR assay. The clones in this table, taken by TCRdb from immuneACCESS, are in-frame only. Not every clone is retained; where verified, under half of the shortfall comes from an unresolved V gene, and the cause of the rest is unknown. For this sample there are approximately 360,000 clones; 85% to 90% appear just once. The ten largest clones take up approximately 1% of the sample. Sequencing input: PBMCs or T cells enriched from blood (not recorded which). All receptors derive from a woman in her 30s with acute COVID-19.

CDR3 DNA: TGCGCCAGCAGTAGTAGGACAGGGGCATACGAGCAGTACTTC. This sequence encodes CASSSRTGAYEQYF. The V gene is TRBV10-1, the J gene TRBJ2-7; 9 bases agree with TRBD1. V lost 5 bases and J lost 4; bases outside the gene matches: 6. The CDR3 contains 14 residues. Germline CDR1 is WNHNN and CDR2 is SYGVQD (reference sequence).

V and J are TRBV18 and TRBJ1-6; the D gene is possibly TRBD1 (5 bases). V lost 6 bases and J 7 bases, leaving 16 bases between the germline ends. Per germline, CDR1 KGHSH and CDR2 LQKENI. The CDR3 length is 15 residues. In nucleotides, the CDR3 is TGTGCCAGCTCCCCGGGGGGGTTCGGGAATTCACCCCTCCACTTT. Protein product: CASSPGGFGNSPLHF.

The CDR3 is CASSRDSRYGYTF. CDR3 sequence (DNA): TGTGCCAGCAGCCGGGACAGCCGCTATGGCTACACCTTC. This chain uses TRBV7-9 with TRBJ1-2; 7 nucleotides line up with TRBD1. Trimming at V came to 5 bases and at J to 4 bases, leaving 4 bases not matched to a gene. CDR1 is SEHNR, CDR2 FQNEAQ, per germline (reference sequence). This CDR3 has 13 amino acids.

The chain recombines TRBV5-1 with TRBJ1-4, with 9 bases lining up with TRBD1. V was pared by 3 bases and J by 5 bases, with 8 bases of the junction left unmatched. This CDR3 has 16 residues. The germline V gene has CDR1 SGHRS and CDR2 YFSETQ. CDR3 region: CASSSLTGTGNEKLFF. DNA of the CDR3: TGCGCCAGCAGCTCGTTAACCGGGACAGGGAATGAAAAACTGTTTTTT.

The chain joins TRBV5-4 to TRBJ2-7; 10 bases align to TRBD2. CDR1 and CDR2 from the germline V gene are SGHNT and YYREEE (reference sequence). The CDR3 is 14 residues long. J was trimmed by 3 bases and V by 7 bases; bases with no gene match: 7. In DNA form, the CDR3 reads TGTGCCAGCTCTAGAGCGGGGGGGCTCTACGAGCAGTACTTC. This sequence encodes CASSRAGGLYEQYF.

This clone was counted only a few times. The chain employs TRBV5-1 and TRBJ2-5; D might be TRBD1 (6 bases). Per germline, CDR1 SGHRS and CDR2 YFSETQ. The V gene lost 0 bases and the J gene lost 4 bases, with 19 bases spanning the gap. The CDR3 length is 17 residues. CDR3 region: CASSLGGSGAGGETQYF. The DNA for the CDR3 is TGCGCCAGCAGCTTGGGAGGTTCAGGGGCTGGTGGAGAGACCCAGTACTTC. The whole variable domain, filled in from reference TRBV5-1 and TRBJ2-5, reads KAGVTQTPRYLIKTRGQQVTLSCSPISGHRSVSWYQQTPGQGLQFLFEYFSETQRNKGNFPGRFSGRQFSNSRSEMNVSTLELGDSALYLCASSLGGSGAGGETQYFGPGTRLLVL.

V is TRBV19 and J is TRBJ2-2; D may be TRBD1 (6 bases). The V end lost 10 bases, the J end lost 6 bases, and 15 bases lay between the germline ends. This CDR3 is built from 13 residues. Germline V gene lookup returns CDR1 LNHDA and CDR2 SQIVND (reference sequence). The CDR3 region is CATGQQGPGELFF. CDR3 nucleotides: TGTGCCACCGGACAACAGGGTCCCGGGGAGCTGTTTTTT.

V gene TRBV19 combines with J gene TRBJ2-6, with 8 bases matching TRBD1. The CDR3 has 16 amino acids. Per the germline V gene, CDR1 is LNHDA and CDR2 is SQIVND (reference sequence). V lost 9 bases and J lost 2; bases outside the gene matches: 9. The CDR3 DNA reads TGTGCCAGCCACCGACAGGGGACCGCTGGGGCCAACGTCCTGACTTTC. It specifies CASHRQGTAGANVLTF. Full variable domain (remainder filled in from reference TRBV19 and TRBJ2-6): DGGITQSPKYLFRKEGQNVTLSCEQNLNHDAMYWYRQDPGQGLRLIYYSQIVNDFQKGDIAEGYSVSREKKESFPLTVTSAQKNPTAFYLCASHRQGTAGANVLTFGAGSRLTVL.

V usage is TRBV5-1 and J usage is TRBJ1-1, with 7 bases identical to TRBD1. The CDR3 totals 12 residues. The junction had 3 bases not matched to a gene; V was cut back by 3 bases and J by 7 bases. Looked up from germline, CDR1 is SGHRS and CDR2 is YFSETQ. The CDR3 DNA follows: TGCGCCAGCAGCTCGCCAGGGGGTGAAGCTTTCTTT. It is translated as CASSSPGGEAFF.

The rearrangement joins TRBV5-1 to TRBJ2-1; 8 bases are a match to TRBD2. The CDR3 runs to 17 residues. V was clipped by 0 bases and J by 5 bases; unmatched bases: 10. The V gene's germline CDR1 is SGHRS and CDR2 YFSETQ. In nucleotides, the CDR3 is TGCGCCAGCAGCTTGGCCGGTAGCGGGACCACCGACAATGAGCAGTTCTTC. Translation gives CASSLAGSGTTDNEQFF.

The chain links TRBV19 to TRBJ1-2; no firm D call. CDR1 LNHDA and CDR2 SQIVND come from the germline V gene (reference sequence). Trimming left V 5 bases short and J 5 bases short, with 15 bases between. CDR3 length: 14 residues. The CDR3 coding sequence is TGTGCCAGTAGTTACCTGGCCGGAGGGTATGGCTACACCTTC. It codes for CASSYLAGGYGYTF.

This clone was picked up one time. V is TRBV7-3 and J is TRBJ1-1, with D tentatively TRBD1 (5 bases). The CDR3 is 14 residues long. The V end lost 5 bases, the J end lost 4 bases, and 14 bases lay between the germline ends. CDR1 and CDR2 from the germline V gene are SGHTA and FQGTGA. CDR3 amino acids: CASSQFGRGTEAFF. CDR3 bases: TGTGCCAGCAGCCAATTCGGGAGGGGCACTGAAGCTTTCTTT.

The chain has TRBV9 and TRBJ1-5, with 7 nucleotides matching TRBD1. The CDR3 is made up of 13 amino acids. Germline V gives CDR1 SGDLS, CDR2 YYNGEE. V shed 4 bases, J shed 5 bases, and the junction held 3 bases outside the gene matches. The CDR3 DNA reads as TGTGCCAGCAGCTCAGACAGGGATCAGCCCCAGCATTTT. This encodes CASSSDRDQPQHF.

The chain has TRBV19 and TRBJ1-2, with D possibly being TRBD1 (5 bases). CDR1 and CDR2 from the germline V gene are LNHDA and SQIVND (reference sequence). The CDR3 extends over 12 amino acids. V was pared by 3 bases and J by 7 bases, with 9 bases between. CDR3 loop: CASSIQGFGYTF. CDR3 DNA sequence: TGTGCCAGTAGTATTCAGGGTTTTGGCTACACCTTC.

This clone was seen just once. The chain is built from TRBV7-9 and TRBJ1-6; 9 bases match TRBD1. Germline V gene sequence: CDR1 SEHNR, CDR2 FQNEAQ (reference sequence). With V trimmed by 5 bases and J by 10 bases, 9 bases remained unmatched. This CDR3 is 15 amino acids long. The CDR3 DNA reads TGTGCCAGCAGCCCAGGGGACAGGGAGGGCTCACCCCTCCACTTT. Its translation is CASSPGDREGSPLHF.

V usage is TRBV9 and J usage is TRBJ2-3; the D is unclear. The CDR3 has 15 residues. V was clipped by 1 base and J by 2 bases, with 11 bases between them. The germline V gene encodes CDR1 SGDLS and CDR2 YYNGEE. The chain's CDR3 is CASSVLPRHTDTQYF. The CDR3 region has the DNA TGTGCCAGCAGCGTACTACCCCGCCACACAGATACGCAGTATTTT.

The chain employs TRBV19 and TRBJ2-1, with D perhaps TRBD2 (7 bases). V was cut by 10 bases and J by 2 bases, with 15 bases left in between. CDR3 length: 14 amino acids. Germline V gives CDR1 LNHDA, CDR2 SQIVND (reference sequence). CDR3 coding DNA: TGTGCCACCCGAGGCGGGGGCGCCTACAATGAGCAGTTCTTC. It is translated as CATRGGGAYNEQFF.